This T cell receptor (beta chain) was retrieved from a study of OX40 agonist ivuxolimab in advanced cancers. Study-wide context: The costimulatory receptor OX40 (CD134) was targeted by ivuxolimab, a fully human IgG2 agonistic monoclonal antibody. Prior anti-PD-1, anti-PD-L1 or anti-CTLA-4 therapy was permitted, and 40% of dose-escalation patients had received checkpoint inhibitors. Of the roughly 51 dose-escalation patients, hepatocellular carcinoma was present in around 19, melanoma in roughly 15, renal cell carcinoma in 9 and head and neck cancer in 9. The dose-escalation cohort was around 84% male with a mean age of approximately 60 years, ranging from 23 to 79. Peripheral TCRbeta sequencing aimed to test whether ivuxolimab altered TCR sequence diversity and caused clonal T-cell expansion. Partial responses occurred in three dose-escalation patients: two with cutaneous melanoma and one with hepatocellular carcinoma. Intravenous ivuxolimab was administered to patients every 2 weeks at six dose levels: 0.01, 0.1, 0.3, 1.5, 3 and 10 mg/kg. The paper covers the monotherapy dose-escalation part of the phase I ivuxolimab trial, which included N ≈ 50 patients. What the research found in general, with its limitations: The antigen specificity of the peripheral T cells that underwent clonal expansion was not determined. Low levels of normalized T-cell clonal expansion were also seen in some patients who did not respond. Partial responders in the 0.1-3.0 mg/kg groups had among the lowest normalized peripheral clonal expansion, especially among CD8+ T cells. After ivuxolimab, CD8+ T cells had more expanded clones than CD4+ T cells on average. At doses of 0.1 to 3.0 mg/kg, clonal expansion of both CD4+ and CD8+ T cells in blood was seen between baseline and week 6.

On this clone: This clone's antigen is unknown. No base quality values were provided; no much bigger clone lies one nucleotide off.

CDR1 and CDR2 (ENHRY, SYGVKD) derive from the germline V gene. Germline trimming: 2 bases from V, 3 bases from J; junction bases outside gene matches: 8. Including cysteine and phenylalanine, the CDR3 has 16 amino acids. Kept here is only the CDR3 DNA, which spans 48 bases and is read in frame from base 1. Patients with autoimmune disease history or receiving systemic immunosuppression were excluded from the trial. In every dose cohort, peripheral blood was drawn for TCR sequencing at baseline, cycle 4 day 1, and cycle 7 day 1. The samples were drawn from a first-in-human, open-label, multicenter phase I dose-escalation trial of ivuxolimab. Adults with locally advanced or metastatic melanoma, renal cell, hepatocellular, or head and neck squamous cell carcinoma were enrolled in the trial. CD4+ and CD8+ T cells were sorted separately from peripheral blood before TCR sequencing. For sequencing of the TCRbeta CDR3 region, genomic DNA was extracted from the sorted cells. The immunoSEQ Assay was used to sequence the TCRbeta CDR3 regions. TCRdb re-hosts the immuneACCESS table, in-frame sequences only. Its copies lack some clones; in the studies checked, an unresolved V gene accounts for under half of them, and the cause for the rest is not known. The table for this sample lists about 24,000 clones; over 75% of them were counted only once. The top ten clones comprise roughly 10% of the sample.

The sequence came from an adult with an advanced solid tumor such as melanoma, head and neck, liver or kidney cancer. This specimen was CD4+ or CD8+ T cells sorted from blood, taken in a trial of the OX40 agonist ivuxolimab. Recombination linked TRBV10-3 to TRBJ2-3; 7 central nucleotides agree with TRBD1. The CDR3 sequence is CAISEGAGGVTDTQYF. The DNA sequence follows: TGTGCCATCAGTGAGGGGGCAGGGGGTGTTACAGATACGCAGTATTTT.